A selection of T cell receptor beta chains follows, all from one sample in a study of early T cells in non-severe SARS-CoV-2 infection. TCRdb reprocessed the 5' RACE reads with MiXCR, giving one entry per CDR3 protein. In the table there are 100,000 to 120,000 distinct CDR3 sequences, 10% to 15% of which are singletons. Specimen: whole blood, collected at baseline. All receptors come from an adult who was a healthcare worker with PCR-confirmed SARS-CoV-2 infection or an uninfected control (not recorded which). The CDR3 runs from the conserved cysteine through the conserved F or W. D genes are given only for firm matches. Clone size is stated in some rows and not others, as once, few, many or a class when expanded.

d_call: TRBD1; cdr3_length: 15; j_call: TRBJ2-3; clone_size: few; v_call: TRBV7-3; cdr3_nt: TGTGCCAGCAGCTTATTCCAAACAGGGGCAGATACGCAGTATTTT; cdr3_aa: CASSLFQTGADTQYF
d_call: NA; cdr3_length: 15; j_call: TRBJ1-4; clone_size: few; v_call: TRBV7-9; cdr3_nt: TGTGCCAGCAGCTTCCCCCTAGGAATGAATGAAAAACTGTTTTTT; cdr3_aa: CASSFPLGMNEKLFF
d_call: TRBD2; cdr3_length: 16; j_call: TRBJ2-1; clone_size: few; v_call: TRBV4-1; cdr3_nt: TGCGCCAGCAGCCAAGGAGCCCTAGCGGCACACAATGAGCAGTTCTTC; cdr3_aa: CASSQGALAAHNEQFF
d_call: NA; cdr3_length: 14; j_call: TRBJ1-1; clone_size: NA; v_call: TRBV4-1; cdr3_nt: TGCGCCAGCAGCCAACCGACACGTAGGTTTGAAGCTTTCTTT; cdr3_aa: CASSQPTRRFEAFF
d_call: TRBD1; cdr3_length: 16; j_call: TRBJ2-2; clone_size: few; v_call: TRBV24-1; cdr3_nt: TGTGCCACCAGTGATCCCGGGACAGCGAACACCGGGGAGCTGTTTTTT; cdr3_aa: CATSDPGTANTGELFF
d_call: TRBD1; cdr3_length: 16; j_call: TRBJ1-6; clone_size: many; v_call: TRBV7-9; cdr3_nt: TGTGCCAGCAGCCCGGGACAGGGGGCTTATAATTCACCCCTCCACTTT; cdr3_aa: CASSPGQGAYNSPLHF
d_call: NA; cdr3_length: 15; j_call: TRBJ1-3; clone_size: many; v_call: TRBV7-9; cdr3_nt: TGTGCCAGCAGCCCGGTAGGAAACTCTGGAAACACCATATATTTT; cdr3_aa: CASSPVGNSGNTIYF
d_call: NA; cdr3_length: 10; j_call: TRBJ1-4; clone_size: few; v_call: TRBV5-1; cdr3_nt: TGCGCCAGCAGGGGTGAAAAACTGTTTTTT; cdr3_aa: CASRGEKLFF
d_call: NA; cdr3_length: 16; j_call: TRBJ2-7; clone_size: NA; v_call: TRBV5-6; cdr3_nt: TGTGCCAGCAGCCATCGGGAATTTACCGAATACGGGGAGCAGTACTTC; cdr3_aa: CASSHREFTEYGEQYF
d_call: NA; cdr3_length: 13; j_call: TRBJ2-7; clone_size: NA; v_call: TRBV29-1; cdr3_nt: TGCAGCGTTGAAACCACGGGGACCTACGGGCAGTACTTC; cdr3_aa: CSVETTGTYGQYF
d_call: NA; cdr3_length: 13; j_call: TRBJ1-1; clone_size: NA; v_call: TRBV20-1; cdr3_nt: TGCAGTGCTAGAGATCGGGGGAACACTGAAGCTTTCTTT; cdr3_aa: CSARDRGNTEAFF
d_call: NA; cdr3_length: 17; j_call: TRBJ2-1; clone_size: NA; v_call: TRBV23-1; cdr3_nt: TGCGCCAGCAGTCAATCCGGACTTACATTCTCCTACAATGAGCAGTTCTTC; cdr3_aa: CASSQSGLTFSYNEQFF
d_call: NA; cdr3_length: 14; j_call: TRBJ2-3; clone_size: few; v_call: TRBV6-5; cdr3_nt: TGTGCCAGCAGTCCTATGGTAGGTTGGGATACGCAGTATTTT; cdr3_aa: CASSPMVGWDTQYF
d_call: NA; cdr3_length: 14; j_call: TRBJ2-1; clone_size: few; v_call: TRBV24-1; cdr3_nt: TGTGCCACCAGTGGTGAGGGCGCTTACAATGAGCAGTTCTTC; cdr3_aa: CATSGEGAYNEQFF
d_call: NA; cdr3_length: 14; j_call: TRBJ1-2; clone_size: NA; v_call: TRBV12-3/TRBV12-4; cdr3_nt: TGTGCCAGCAGCTTGGGGCCAGCCGGAACTGGCTACACCTTC; cdr3_aa: CASSLGPAGTGYTF
d_call: NA; cdr3_length: 14; j_call: TRBJ2-5; clone_size: NA; v_call: TRBV12-3/TRBV12-4; cdr3_nt: TGTGCCAGCAGTCCCTTAAACCAACAAGAGACCCAGTACTTC; cdr3_aa: CASSPLNQQETQYF
d_call: NA; cdr3_length: 12; j_call: TRBJ1-1; clone_size: few; v_call: TRBV6-1; cdr3_nt: TGTGCCAATGGGGGGCGCGACACTGAAGCTTTCTTT; cdr3_aa: CANGGRDTEAFF
d_call: TRBD1; cdr3_length: 14; j_call: TRBJ1-2; clone_size: NA; v_call: TRBV13; cdr3_nt: TGTGCCAGCAGCTTCGGACAGGGGGCAAGTGGCTACACCTTC; cdr3_aa: CASSFGQGASGYTF
d_call: NA; cdr3_length: 14; j_call: TRBJ2-1; clone_size: NA; v_call: TRBV12-3/TRBV12-4; cdr3_nt: TGTGCCAGCAGTTTGTGGGGGACCTACAATGAGCAGTTCTTC; cdr3_aa: CASSLWGTYNEQFF
d_call: TRBD1; cdr3_length: 13; j_call: TRBJ1-1; clone_size: few; v_call: TRBV6-5; cdr3_nt: TGTGCCAGCAGTTGGACAGGGAACACTGAAGCTTTCTTT; cdr3_aa: CASSWTGNTEAFF
d_call: NA; cdr3_length: 16; j_call: TRBJ1-5; clone_size: NA; v_call: TRBV11-2; cdr3_nt: TGTGCCAGCAGCTTAGATGGGGCAGGGGGCAATCAGCCCCAGCATTTT; cdr3_aa: CASSLDGAGGNQPQHF
d_call: TRBD2; cdr3_length: 16; j_call: TRBJ2-5; clone_size: NA; v_call: TRBV7-2; cdr3_nt: TGTGCCAGCAGCTTAGGGGTTGCGGGAGTCCAAGAGACCCAGTACTTC; cdr3_aa: CASSLGVAGVQETQYF
d_call: TRBD2; cdr3_length: 15; j_call: TRBJ2-7; clone_size: few; v_call: TRBV28; cdr3_nt: TGTGCCAGCAGCCTACCCGGGACTACCTCCTACGAGCAGTACTTC; cdr3_aa: CASSLPGTTSYEQYF
d_call: NA; cdr3_length: 14; j_call: TRBJ1-1; clone_size: many; v_call: TRBV30; cdr3_nt: TGTGCCTGGAGTGGCGCCCTGCAGGGGACTGAAGTTTTCTTT; cdr3_aa: CAWSGALQGTEVFF
d_call: NA; cdr3_length: 15; j_call: TRBJ2-6; clone_size: NA; v_call: TRBV12-3/TRBV12-4; cdr3_nt: TGTGCCAGCAGCTTGACGTGGGCTGGGGCCAACGTCCTGACTTTC; cdr3_aa: CASSLTWAGANVLTF
d_call: NA; cdr3_length: 13; j_call: TRBJ2-5; clone_size: NA; v_call: TRBV2; cdr3_nt: TGTGCCAGCAGTGAAAACAGGGAAGAGACCCAGTACTTC; cdr3_aa: CASSENREETQYF
d_call: NA; cdr3_length: 14; j_call: TRBJ1-4; clone_size: NA; v_call: TRBV2; cdr3_nt: TGTGCCAGCAGTGAAGCGCTGACTAATGAAAAACTGTTTTTT; cdr3_aa: CASSEALTNEKLFF
d_call: NA; cdr3_length: 13; j_call: TRBJ1-1; clone_size: NA; v_call: TRBV9; cdr3_nt: TGTGCCAGCAGCCCCCTGGGTGGATCGGGCGCTTTCTTT; cdr3_aa: CASSPLGGSGAFF
d_call: TRBD2; cdr3_length: 17; j_call: TRBJ2-1; clone_size: few; v_call: TRBV7-3; cdr3_nt: TGTGCCAGCAGCTCTCGGACTAGCGGGAGGTTCGACAATGAGCAGTTCTTC; cdr3_aa: CASSSRTSGRFDNEQFF
d_call: NA; cdr3_length: 13; j_call: TRBJ2-3; clone_size: NA; v_call: TRBV28; cdr3_nt: TGTGCCAGCAGGCACCAGGGGCTACATACGCAGTATTTT; cdr3_aa: CASRHQGLHTQYF
d_call: NA; cdr3_length: 14; j_call: TRBJ1-2; clone_size: few; v_call: TRBV7-2; cdr3_nt: TGTGCCAGCAGCTTAGAGGCGCCGTTTTATGGCTACACCTTC; cdr3_aa: CASSLEAPFYGYTF
d_call: NA; cdr3_length: 15; j_call: TRBJ2-7; clone_size: many; v_call: TRBV20-1; cdr3_nt: TGCAGTGCTGTGGACTGGACAGTTAAGCCCTACGAGCAGTACTTC; cdr3_aa: CSAVDWTVKPYEQYF
d_call: NA; cdr3_length: 12; j_call: TRBJ2-1; clone_size: few; v_call: TRBV7-6; cdr3_nt: TGTGCCAGCAGCTTATCCGTACATGAGCAGTTCTTC; cdr3_aa: CASSLSVHEQFF
d_call: TRBD2; cdr3_length: 18; j_call: TRBJ2-7; clone_size: NA; v_call: TRBV4-2; cdr3_nt: TGTGCCAGCAGCCACCTCACCGGGACTAGCGGGAGCTCCTACGAGCAGTACTTC; cdr3_aa: CASSHLTGTSGSSYEQYF
d_call: NA; cdr3_length: 15; j_call: TRBJ1-5; clone_size: many; v_call: TRBV6-1; cdr3_nt: TGTGCCAGCAGTGAATACACCCACAGCAATCAGCCCCAGCATTTT; cdr3_aa: CASSEYTHSNQPQHF
d_call: NA; cdr3_length: 16; j_call: TRBJ1-1; clone_size: few; v_call: TRBV7-2; cdr3_nt: TGTGCCAGCAGCTCAAGACCTCGGGTTCGTAACACTGAAGCTTTCTTT; cdr3_aa: CASSSRPRVRNTEAFF
d_call: TRBD1; cdr3_length: 15; j_call: TRBJ2-5; clone_size: NA; v_call: TRBV27; cdr3_nt: TGTGCCAGCAGTAAAGGGACAGGGGAAGGAGAGACCCAGTACTTC; cdr3_aa: CASSKGTGEGETQYF
d_call: NA; cdr3_length: 11; j_call: TRBJ2-2; clone_size: many; v_call: TRBV2; cdr3_nt: TGTGCCAGCAGGGCGGCCGGGGAGCTGTTTTTT; cdr3_aa: CASRAAGELFF
d_call: NA; cdr3_length: 16; j_call: TRBJ2-7; clone_size: NA; v_call: TRBV19; cdr3_nt: TGTGCCAGTAGTCCAACAGGGCTCCCACTCTCCTACGAGCAGTACTTC; cdr3_aa: CASSPTGLPLSYEQYF
d_call: NA; cdr3_length: 15; j_call: TRBJ2-1; clone_size: NA; v_call: TRBV7-9; cdr3_nt: TGTGCCAGCAGCTTAGTGGGGGTAGGAAACAATGAGCAGTTCTTC; cdr3_aa: CASSLVGVGNNEQFF
d_call: TRBD2; cdr3_length: 18; j_call: TRBJ2-1; clone_size: NA; v_call: TRBV3-1; cdr3_nt: TGTGCCAGCAGCCAAGGGAAGGGGCTAGCGGGAGTGAACAATGAGCAGTTCTTC; cdr3_aa: CASSQGKGLAGVNNEQFF
d_call: TRBD2; cdr3_length: 16; j_call: TRBJ2-3; clone_size: NA; v_call: TRBV9; cdr3_nt: TGTGCCAGCAGCCCAGGGACTAGCGGGGTCACAGATACGCAGTATTTT; cdr3_aa: CASSPGTSGVTDTQYF
d_call: NA; cdr3_length: 18; j_call: TRBJ1-1; clone_size: NA; v_call: TRBV7-8; cdr3_nt: TGTGCCAGCAGCCTCCGTCGGCAGACGCCCTCCGCGTACACTGAAGCTTTCTTT; cdr3_aa: CASSLRRQTPSAYTEAFF
d_call: TRBD2; cdr3_length: 18; j_call: TRBJ2-5; clone_size: NA; v_call: TRBV24-1; cdr3_nt: TGTGCCACCAGTGAGTCGCTGCTAGCGGGCTCGTACCAAGAGACCCAGTACTTC; cdr3_aa: CATSESLLAGSYQETQYF
d_call: NA; cdr3_length: 13; j_call: TRBJ2-5; clone_size: NA; v_call: TRBV28; cdr3_nt: TGTGCCAGCAGTTTACCCCCTCAAGAGACCCAGTACTTC; cdr3_aa: CASSLPPQETQYF
d_call: TRBD2; cdr3_length: 15; j_call: TRBJ2-1; clone_size: few; v_call: TRBV5-1; cdr3_nt: TGCGCCAGCAGCTCCCTGACTAGCGGGGGTTATGAGCAGTTCTTC; cdr3_aa: CASSSLTSGGYEQFF